This entry lists 8 T cell receptor beta chains sequenced from one sample in a study of blood T cells in healthy people across ages. With a J-beta primer mix and a sample-barcoded 5' primer, a second PCR ran about 6 to 11 cycles. TCRdb processed the 5' RACE reads anew with MiXCR; each CDR3 protein has one entry. The sample has approximately 1,000,000 distinct CDR3 sequences; around two fifths are singletons. The sample was blood. The receptor set was obtained from a man in his late teens or twenties in good health.

The table lists this clonotype with a few counts. This chain joins TRBV12-3 or TRBV12-4 and TRBJ2-7; the match to TRBD2 covers 7 bases. V was pared by 6 bases and J by 2 bases, with 10 bases of the junction left unmatched. The CDR3 loop spans 15 amino acids. The CDR3 protein is CASRPGLAEAYEQYF. CDR3 DNA: TGTGCCAGCAGACCCGGGCTAGCGGAGGCCTACGAGCAGTACTTC.

For this clonotype: The junction departs from the called germline gene at one end, perhaps through a read error. The V and J genes are TRBV12-3 or TRBV12-4 and TRBJ1-2; D is undetermined. This CDR3 has 12 amino acids. CDR3 in DNA: TGTGCCAGCAGTCCCGACGGCTATGGCTGCACCTTC. Amino acid sequence: CASSPDGYGCTF.

The chain is built from TRBV14 and TRBJ2-1, with 7 positions matching TRBD1. Unmatched junction bases numbered 7, after V lost 1 base and J lost 4 bases. CDR3 size: 16 residues. Germline assignment: CDR1 SGHDN and CDR2 FVKESK. The CDR3, as DNA: TGTGCCAGCAGCCAAGGAGGGGGCCCCGTATACAATGAGCAGTTCTTC. Its protein is CASSQGGGPVYNEQFF.

This rearrangement joins TRBV28 to TRBJ1-5; D gene uncertain. V was cut by 5 bases and J by 6 bases, with 11 bases left in between. The germline V gene has CDR1 MDHEN and CDR2 SYDVKM. The CDR3 runs to 13 residues. Here the CDR3 reads CASSQTEGQPQHF. CDR3 bases: TGTGCCAGCAGTCAAACTGAGGGTCAGCCCCAGCATTTT. Full variable domain (outside the CDR3, taken from reference TRBV28 and TRBJ1-5): DVKVTQSSRYLVKRTGEKVFLECVQDMDHENMFWYRQDPGLGLRLIYFSYDVKMKEKGDIPEGYSVSREKKERFSLILESASTNQTSMYLCASSQTEGQPQHFGDGTRLSIL.

The chain carries TRBV5-1 and TRBJ2-2; 9 bases align to TRBD2. Germline lookup yields CDR1 SGHRS and CDR2 YFSETQ. With 1 base clipped from V and 1 base from J, the junction kept 5 bases outside the gene matches. The CDR3 runs 17 residues. In DNA form, the CDR3 reads TGCGCCAGCAGCTTGAGGGCTAGCGGGGAGAACACCGGGGAGCTGTTTTTT. Protein product: CASSLRASGENTGELFF.

This chain's CDR3 is CSVLIQGRSSYEQYF. In DNA, the CDR3 is TGCAGCGTCCTAATACAGGGGAGAAGCTCCTACGAGCAGTACTTC. The J gene is TRBJ2-7, the V gene TRBV29-1; 7 bases map to TRBD1. V was pared by 6 bases and J by 0 bases, with 11 bases of the junction left unmatched. The CDR3 runs 15 residues. Germline V gene lookup returns CDR1 SQVTM and CDR2 ANQGSEA.

This chain connects TRBV6-2 or TRBV6-3 to TRBJ2-1; 8 bases match TRBD1. V lost 2 bases and J lost 3; bases outside the gene matches: 9. Germline loops: CDR1 MNHEY, CDR2 SVGEGT. This CDR3 is 17 amino acids long. CDR3 bases: TGTGCCAGCAGTTACCCCCGGACAGGGTTTCTCTACAATGAGCAGTTCTTC. Encoded protein: CASSYPRTGFLYNEQFF.

This sequence joins TRBV6-5 and TRBJ2-3; 7 positions agree with TRBD1. The junction had 13 bases not matched to a gene; V was cut back by 8 bases and J by 2 bases. Germline V gene lookup returns CDR1 MNHEY and CDR2 SVGAGI. The CDR3 length is 16 residues. The CDR3 reads CASAGLGTAHTDTQYF. CDR3 DNA sequence: TGTGCCAGCGCCGGATTAGGGACAGCACACACAGATACGCAGTATTTT.